The clone carrying this TCR beta chain was observed a handful of times. The V gene's germline CDR1 is SGDLS and CDR2 YYNGEE. V dropped 2 bases and J dropped 5 bases, with 14 bases sitting between them. The length of the CDR3 is 15 residues. In TCRdb, the 5' RACE reads were re-called with MiXCR into one record per CDR3 protein. The sample carries 30,000 to 40,000 distinct CDR3 sequences, under 30% recorded once. Material: naive CD4+ T cells sorted from a lymph node. As for subset: naive CD4+ T cells, CD4+CD45RA+CD25-. The receptor was derived from a female donor with breast cancer. This chain links TRBV9 with TRBJ2-4; possible D gene TRBD1, 6 bases. The CDR3 DNA sequence: TGTGCCAGCAGCGTTGGGGGCCGAGGAGAAAACATTCAGTACTTC. It encodes CASSVGGRGENIQYF.